The clone carrying this TCR beta chain was detected once. RNA transcripts were the template, and TCR beta CDR3 regions were amplified from them. Investigators did first-round RT-PCR with HTBI primers, then second-round multiplex PCR. TCRdb re-analysed the multiplex PCR reads in MiXCR, keeping a single row per CDR3 protein. The table lists roughly 39,000 distinct CDR3 sequences, roughly 50% of them singletons. V lost 3 bases, J lost 4 bases, and 6 bases lay in between. Germline CDR1 is SQVTM and CDR2 is ANQGSEA. The CDR3 is made up of 11 amino acids. This sample was taken from a study of Graves' ophthalmopathy and Graves' hyperthyroidism.

The receptor's source is an adult woman with stable Graves' hyperthyroidism. The sequencing input was peripheral blood. This chain uses TRBV29-1 with TRBJ2-5, with D unclear. The CDR3 DNA sequence: TGCAGCGTTGAGTCCCCAGAGACCCAGTACTTC. The encoded protein is CSVESPETQYF.